The 16 T cell receptor beta chains listed next were all sequenced from one sample in a study of T cell responses to AZD1222 COVID-19 vaccine. Measured with immunoSEQ multiplex PCR; TCRdb has only the in-frame clones, and not every one. This table holds 75,000 to 90,000 clones, approximately 85% found once. Sequenced material: peripheral blood, taken 28 days after the second AZD1222 dose. All receptors come from an adult who received the AZD1222 COVID-19 vaccine.

The chain uses TRBV28 and TRBJ1-6, with 8 bases identical to TRBD1. V was pared by 8 bases and J by 7 bases, with 4 bases of the junction left unmatched. The CDR3 runs 13 residues. Germline V gene data show CDR1 as MDHEN and CDR2 as SYDVKM. The CDR3 region has the DNA TGTGCCAGCCTGGACAGGGCAAATTCACCCCTCCACTTT. This encodes CASLDRANSPLHF.

This clone was seen once. The J gene is TRBJ2-5, the V gene TRBV5-4; TRBD2 agrees at 14 bases. Germline V gene data show CDR1 as SGHNT and CDR2 as YYREEE (reference sequence). This CDR3 is built from 17 residues. Trimming took 4 bases from V and 5 from J; bases not matched to a gene: 10. This CDR3 is CASSPGTSGGLLETQYF. CDR3 coding DNA: TGTGCCAGCAGCCCTGGGACTAGCGGGGGCCTCCTGGAGACCCAGTACTTC. Supplemented by reference TRBV5-4 and TRBJ2-5, the full variable domain reads ETGVTQSPTHLIKTRGQQVTLRCSSQSGHNTVSWYQQALGQGPQFIFQYYREEENGRGNFPPRFSGLQFPNYSSELNVNALELDDSALYLCASSPGTSGGLLETQYFGPGTRLLVL.

The chain has TRBV6-1 and TRBJ1-4; D gene unclear. The CDR3 runs 18 residues. Trimming pared 1 base from V and 2 bases from J, leaving 17 bases between. Per germline, CDR1 MNHNS and CDR2 SASEGT. CDR3 DNA: TGTGCCAGCAGTGAAGTGGGTAATTTTATAGGGACTAATGAAAAACTGTTTTTT. Translated: CASSEVGNFIGTNEKLFF.

The rearrangement uses TRBV7-2 and TRBJ2-6; D call uncertain. Per germline, CDR1 SGHTA and CDR2 FQGNSA. V was clipped by 2 bases and J by 1 base, with 3 bases between them. There are 14 residues in the CDR3. CDR3 protein: CASSLTSGANVLTF. CDR3 DNA: TGTGCCAGCAGCTTAACTTCTGGGGCCAACGTCCTGACTTTC.

V gene TRBV28 combines with J gene TRBJ1-4, with D hard to call. The CDR3 runs to 14 residues. Germline assignment: CDR1 MDHEN and CDR2 SYDVKM. Trimming shortened V by 7 bases and J by 8 bases, and 17 bases separated the two germline ends. In nucleotides, the CDR3 is TGTGCCAGCACTGGCAGGAATGACGCGGAAAAACTGTTTTTT. Its translation is CASTGRNDAEKLFF.

This chain uses TRBV23-1 with TRBJ2-7; 7 bases align to TRBD1. TRBV23-1 qualifies as an ORF whose function is uncertain. This CDR3 has 16 amino acids. V shed 4 bases and J 5 bases; nucleotides not matched to a gene: 14. CDR3 residues: CASSRAAGTVFHEQYF. CDR3 bases: TGCGCCAGCAGTCGAGCCGCCGGGACAGTTTTCCACGAGCAGTACTTC.

This chain connects TRBV6-6 to TRBJ2-5; 9 bases are shared with TRBD1. Per germline, CDR1 MNHNY and CDR2 SVGAGI (reference sequence). The length of the CDR3 is 15 residues. Unmatched junction bases numbered 6, after V lost 4 bases and J lost 3 bases. The CDR3 sequence is CASSSGTGREETQYF. In nucleotides, the CDR3 is TGTGCCAGCAGTTCCGGGACAGGGCGAGAAGAGACCCAGTACTTC.

J is TRBJ2-7 and V is TRBV2; no clear D. V was shortened by 3 bases and J by 6 bases, with 6 bases between the two germline ends. The CDR3 length is 11 residues. Germline CDR1 and CDR2: SNHLY and FYNNEI. The CDR3 region has the DNA TGTGCCAGCAGTGAGATGGGCGAGCAGTACTTC. This translates into CASSEMGEQYF.

The chain links TRBV28 to TRBJ2-5; possibly TRBD2 for D (6 bases). Per the germline V gene, CDR1 is MDHEN and CDR2 is SYDVKM. The CDR3 sequence is 15 residues long. Trimming cost V 6 bases and J 5 bases, with 19 bases left between them. CDR3 coding DNA: TGTGCCAGCAGGTCGCCGGGGGAAGGAATGGAGACCCAGTACTTC. Translated: CASRSPGEGMETQYF.

The chain is built from TRBV20-1 and TRBJ1-1; a possible D gene is TRBD1 (5 bases). This CDR3 comprises 13 residues. Trimming shortened V by 3 bases and J by 1 base, and 9 bases separated the two germline ends. Germline V gene lookup returns CDR1 DFQATT and CDR2 SNEGSKA (reference sequence). Here the CDR3 DNA reads TGCAGTGCTAGTAACAGGCCGAACACTGAAGCTTTCTTT. Translation: CSASNRPNTEAFF.

This chain uses TRBV10-3 with TRBJ1-6; 8 bases agree with TRBD1. Germline CDR1 and CDR2: ENHRY and SYGVKD. This CDR3 region has 15 residues. Germline trimming cut 4 bases from V and 9 bases from J; bases unmatched to any gene: 8. The CDR3 is CAISGEQGGVSPLHF. The CDR3 region has the DNA TGTGCCATCAGTGGGGAACAGGGGGGAGTTTCACCCCTCCACTTT.

The V gene is TRBV28, the J gene TRBJ1-2; D gene unclear. Germline V lookup: CDR1 MDHEN, CDR2 SYDVKM. V was shortened by 6 bases and J by 5 bases, with 19 bases between the two germline ends. This CDR3 is built from 15 residues. The CDR3 region is CASSPTRLAPYGYTF. The DNA of the CDR3 is TGTGCCAGCAGCCCTACTAGGCTGGCGCCGTATGGCTACACCTTC.

The sample holds a few counts of this clone. The same CDR3 can be traced to other DNA sequences in this sample. Here the CDR3 DNA reads TGTGCCAGCTCACCTGGGACAGGACGTGAAAAACTGTTTTTT. It yields the protein CASSPGTGREKLFF. The chain links TRBV18 to TRBJ1-4, with 8 bases aligning to TRBD1. This CDR3 spans 14 amino acids. Germline V gene lookup returns CDR1 KGHSH and CDR2 LQKENI. Trimming at V came to 3 bases and at J to 7 bases, leaving 4 bases not matched to a gene.

The CDR3 bases are TGTGCCAGCAGCGAGCAAGATGGGGCGACTGGGGCCAACGTCCTGACTTTC. This encodes CASSEQDGATGANVLTF. The chain carries TRBV4-2 and TRBJ2-6; D is perhaps TRBD1 (5 bases). The ends were cut back, 5 bases at V and 2 bases at J, with 16 bases in the middle. CDR3 size: 17 residues. The germline gives CDR1 LGHNA, CDR2 YNFKEQ.

The rearrangement uses TRBV18 and TRBJ1-5, with 9 bases identical to TRBD1. The CDR3 has 14 residues. Germline V lookup: CDR1 KGHSH, CDR2 LQKENI. Trimming at V came to 5 bases and at J to 7 bases, leaving 6 bases not matched to a gene. This CDR3 reads CASSFDRGIQPQHF. CDR3 nucleotide sequence: TGTGCCAGCTCATTCGACAGGGGGATACAGCCCCAGCATTTT.

The chain uses TRBV19 and TRBJ2-1; TRBD2 is a possible D gene (6 bases). V gave up 3 bases and J gave up 15 bases, with 12 bases separating them. The CDR3 runs 11 residues. In germline, CDR1 is LNHDA, CDR2 SQIVND (reference sequence). As DNA, the CDR3 is TGTGCCAGTAGTATGGAGGGTAGGATGTTCTTC. Translated: CASSMEGRMFF.